Listed here is a single TCR beta chain. V dropped 2 bases and J dropped 5 bases, with 12 bases sitting between them. The CDR3 is made up of 14 amino acids. Germline values: CDR1 KGHSH, CDR2 LQKENI. Measured with immunoSEQ multiplex PCR; TCRdb has only the in-frame clones, and not every one. The data hold 250,000 to 400,000 clones, with about nine tenths observed a single time. The sample is drawn from a study of blood T cell repertoires in COVID-19. The sequence came from a man in his fifties or sixties with active or convalescent COVID-19. V is TRBV18 and J is TRBJ1-1; no clear D gene. Sequencing used peripheral blood. CDR3 DNA: TGTGCCAGCTCACCAGGGCCGAGGGAGACTGAAGCTTTCTTT. It yields the protein CASSPGPRETEAFF.